This entry describes one T cell receptor beta chain. The data stem from a study of regulatory T cells in long-lasting Graves disease. Whole-study context: Persistent Graves' disease meant over 5 years of antithyroid drugs with positive TSH receptor antibodies.

This CDR3 contains 16 residues. Trimming shortened V by 5 bases and J by 4 bases, and 18 bases separated the two germline ends. Germline loops: CDR1 LNHDA, CDR2 SQIVND (reference sequence). Assembly of TCR beta libraries relied on iRepertoire HTBI primers together with Arm-PCR of CDR3 regions. Original methodology: Looking across samples, the authors found approximately 60 TRBV and some 13 TRBJ segments. TCRdb redid the calling of the multiplex PCR reads with MiXCR, one entry per CDR3 protein. The V and J calls were not made by the authors but by TCRdb's processing. The data hold approximately 690,000 distinct CDR3 sequences, with about 30% observed a single time. The time point is: persistent/refractory GD, antithyroid drugs over 5 years with positive TRAb. From PBMCs, RNA was extracted and then used to make the TCR library.

This clonotype originated in a female donor with Graves disease. The material was peripheral blood mononuclear cells (PBMCs), obtained when the disease was refractory, from a patient treated with antithyroid drugs. The chain employs TRBV19 and TRBJ1-5; D might be TRBD1 (5 bases). The CDR3 region has the DNA TGTGCCAGTAGTCTACACCCCGGGACCGATAATCAGCCCCAGCATTTT. Translation: CASSLHPGTDNQPQHF.